The following is a T cell receptor (beta chain) sequence with its context. Its cognate antigen is unknown. The data stem from a study of cytomegalovirus exposure and HLA in healthy donors. The study's findings and limits: By HLA locus, TCR association rates varied in a later analysis, with DRB1 showing the most and HLA-C the fewest. A later analysis reportedly found that, within productive TCRs, an Asian-associated ancestry cluster had fewer N-insertions than the mean observed across the approximately 670 donors. Using a false discovery rate of 0.05, a later analysis showed that 16,951 TCR beta sequences were associated with HLA alleles.

Germline CDR1 SNHLY, CDR2 FYNNEI. The V gene lost 3 bases and the J gene lost 0 bases, with 8 bases spanning the gap. The CDR3 has 14 residues. In the PCR, 60 Vbeta and 13 Jbeta primers were used. Per the authors' pipeline: In a later analysis, approximately 73 million unique TCR beta chains included roughly 11 million shared by two or more donors. TCRdb keeps only in-frame clones here, not all; method: immunoSEQ multiplex PCR. The V and J calls and the clone size are those of that table, but D and trimming were determined from the DNA. The table has approximately 190,000 clones, 73% seen once. Material: PBMCs. The clonotype was recovered from a woman aged 30 to 39 in good health and CMV-seronegative. The gene calls are TRBV2 and TRBJ1-1; D uncertain. The CDR3 sequence is CASSEGRMNTEAFF. The DNA for the CDR3 is TGTGCCAGCAGTGAGGGCAGAATGAACACTGAAGCTTTCTTT.